This T cell receptor beta chain was identified during a study of blood T cell repertoires in COVID-19. Background on the study: Researchers got acute and convalescent COVID-19 samples from the United States, Italy and Spain. Sample material is recorded as cDNA or gDNA derived from T cells, B-cell-depleted T cells, or PBMCs.

In the original analysis: Reference gene primers were amplified, and this amplification served to estimate nucleated cell counts. Measured with immunoSEQ multiplex PCR; TCRdb has only the in-frame clones, and not every one. The DNA gave D and trimming, while V, J and clone size come from that table. The sample shows some 96,000 clones, around nine tenths of them seen only once. This clone occurred a few times. The germline V gene has CDR1 SGHRS and CDR2 YFSETQ. The CDR3 sequence is 14 residues long. V lost 4 bases to trimming and J lost 2 bases, with 12 bases between them. The sequencing sample was made of peripheral blood. The V gene is TRBV5-1, the J gene TRBJ1-2; D not resolved. This TCR was sampled from a man aged 55 to 70 with acute or convalescent COVID-19. CDR3 DNA sequence: TGCGCCAGCAGCCAATCAACAGAGAACTATGGCTACACCTTC. Protein: CASSQSTENYGYTF.